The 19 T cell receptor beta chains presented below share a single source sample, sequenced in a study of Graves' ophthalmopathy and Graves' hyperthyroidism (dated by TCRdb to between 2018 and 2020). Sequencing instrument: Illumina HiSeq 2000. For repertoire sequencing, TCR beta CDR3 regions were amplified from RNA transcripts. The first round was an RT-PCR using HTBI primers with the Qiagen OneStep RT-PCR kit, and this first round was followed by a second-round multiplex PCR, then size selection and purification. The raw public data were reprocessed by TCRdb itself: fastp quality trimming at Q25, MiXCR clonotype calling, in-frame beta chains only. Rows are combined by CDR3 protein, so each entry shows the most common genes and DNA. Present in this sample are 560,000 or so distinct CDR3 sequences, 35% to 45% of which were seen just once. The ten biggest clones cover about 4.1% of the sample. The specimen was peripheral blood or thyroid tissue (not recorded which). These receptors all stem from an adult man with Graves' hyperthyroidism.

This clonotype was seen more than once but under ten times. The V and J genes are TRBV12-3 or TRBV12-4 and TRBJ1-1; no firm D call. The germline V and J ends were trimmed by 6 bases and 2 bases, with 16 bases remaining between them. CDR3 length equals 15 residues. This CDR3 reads CASRASWSGNTEAFF. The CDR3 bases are TGTGCCAGCAGAGCCAGCTGGAGTGGAAACACTGAAGCTTTCTTT.

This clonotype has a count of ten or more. The chain's CDR3 is CSVAKERATNEKLFF. The CDR3 DNA follows: TGCAGCGTTGCGAAGGAGAGAGCAACTAATGAAAAACTGTTTTTT. The gene calls are TRBV29-1 and TRBJ1-4; D unresolved. V lost 4 bases and J 0 bases, leaving 12 bases between the germline ends. Germline-derived CDR1 and CDR2 are SQVTM and ANQGSEA. This CDR3 contains 15 residues.

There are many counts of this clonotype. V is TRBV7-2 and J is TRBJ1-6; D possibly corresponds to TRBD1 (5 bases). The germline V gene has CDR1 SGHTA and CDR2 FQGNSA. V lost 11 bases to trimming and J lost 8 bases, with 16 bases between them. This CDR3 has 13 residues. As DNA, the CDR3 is TGTGCCGTCAGGGTTTCTGAAGATTCACCCCTCCACTTT. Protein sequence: CAVRVSEDSPLHF. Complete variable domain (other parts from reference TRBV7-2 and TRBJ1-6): GAGVSQSPSNKVTEKGKDVELRCDPISGHTALYWYRQSLGQGLEFLIYFQGNSAPDKSGLPSDRFSAERTGGSVSTLTIQRTQQEDSAVYLCAVRVSEDSPLHFGNGTRLTVT.

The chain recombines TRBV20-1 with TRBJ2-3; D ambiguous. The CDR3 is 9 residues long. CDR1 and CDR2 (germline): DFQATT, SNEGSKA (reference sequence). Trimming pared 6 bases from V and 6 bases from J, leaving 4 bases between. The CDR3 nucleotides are TGCAGTGCCACCGATACGCAGTATTTT. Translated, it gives CSATDTQYF.

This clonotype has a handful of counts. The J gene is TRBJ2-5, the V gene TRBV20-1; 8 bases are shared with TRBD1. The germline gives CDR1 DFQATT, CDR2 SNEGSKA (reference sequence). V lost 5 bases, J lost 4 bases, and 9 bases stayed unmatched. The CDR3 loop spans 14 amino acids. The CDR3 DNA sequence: TGCAGTGCTGCCAGGACAGGGACGGGAGAGACCCAGTACTTC. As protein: CSAARTGTGETQYF.

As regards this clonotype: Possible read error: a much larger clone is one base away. The CDR3 region is CASGLDTQETQYF. The CDR3 nucleotides are TGTGCCAGCGGTCTAGACACCCAAGAGACCCAGTACTTC. The chain employs TRBV12-3 or TRBV12-4 and TRBJ2-5, with unresolved D. This CDR3 comprises 13 residues. V was cut by 8 bases and J by 1 base, with 11 bases left in between.

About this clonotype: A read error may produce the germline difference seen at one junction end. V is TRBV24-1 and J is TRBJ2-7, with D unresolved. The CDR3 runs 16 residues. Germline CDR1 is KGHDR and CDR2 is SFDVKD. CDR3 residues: CASSYSHDGRNYEQYF. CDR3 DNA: TGTGCCAGCAGTTACTCCCACGACGGAAGGAACTACGAGCAGTACTTC.

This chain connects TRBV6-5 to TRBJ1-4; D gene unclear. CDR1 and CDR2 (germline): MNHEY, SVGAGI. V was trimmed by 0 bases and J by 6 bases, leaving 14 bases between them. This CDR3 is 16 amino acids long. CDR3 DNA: TGTGCCAGCAGTTACTCGAGAACAGAGCTTGATGAAAAACTGTTTTTT. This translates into CASSYSRTELDEKLFF.

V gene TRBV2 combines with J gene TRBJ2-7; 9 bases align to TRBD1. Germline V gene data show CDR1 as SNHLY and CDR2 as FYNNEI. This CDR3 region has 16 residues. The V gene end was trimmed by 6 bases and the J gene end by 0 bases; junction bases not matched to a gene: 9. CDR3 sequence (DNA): TGTGCCAGCAGCCAAAGGACAGGGGATCCCTCCTACGAGCAGTACTTC. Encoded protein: CASSQRTGDPSYEQYF.

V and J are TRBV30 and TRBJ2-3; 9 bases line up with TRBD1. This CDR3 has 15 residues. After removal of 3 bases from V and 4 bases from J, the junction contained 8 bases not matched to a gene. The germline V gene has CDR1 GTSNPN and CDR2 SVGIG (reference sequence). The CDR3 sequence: CAWRSGTGIADTQYF. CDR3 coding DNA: TGTGCCTGGAGATCCGGGACAGGGATCGCAGATACGCAGTATTTT.

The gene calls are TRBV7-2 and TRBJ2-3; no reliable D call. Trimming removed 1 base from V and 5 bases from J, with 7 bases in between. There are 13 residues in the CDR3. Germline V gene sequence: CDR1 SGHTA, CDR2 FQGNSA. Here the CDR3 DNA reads TGTGCCAGCAGCTTAGGGATGGGAGATACGCAGTATTTT. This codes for CASSLGMGDTQYF.

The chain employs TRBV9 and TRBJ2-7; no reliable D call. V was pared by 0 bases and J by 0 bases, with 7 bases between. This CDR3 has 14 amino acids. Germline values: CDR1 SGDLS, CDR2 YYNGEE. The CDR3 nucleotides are TGTGCCAGCAGCGTAGACCCCCGCTCCTACGAGCAGTACTTC. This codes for CASSVDPRSYEQYF.

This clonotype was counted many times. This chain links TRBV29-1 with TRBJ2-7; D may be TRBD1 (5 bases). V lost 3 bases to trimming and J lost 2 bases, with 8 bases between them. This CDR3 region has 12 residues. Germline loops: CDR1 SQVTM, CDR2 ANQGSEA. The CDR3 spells CSVEEGAYEQYF. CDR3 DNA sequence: TGCAGCGTTGAGGAAGGGGCCTACGAGCAGTACTTC.

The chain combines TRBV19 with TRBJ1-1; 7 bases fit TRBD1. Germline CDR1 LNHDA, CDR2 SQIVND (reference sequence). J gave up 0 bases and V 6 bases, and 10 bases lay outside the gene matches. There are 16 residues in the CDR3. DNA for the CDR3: TGTGCCAGTAGGAGGCAGGGGGGAAGGATGAACACTGAAGCTTTCTTT. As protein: CASRRQGGRMNTEAFF.

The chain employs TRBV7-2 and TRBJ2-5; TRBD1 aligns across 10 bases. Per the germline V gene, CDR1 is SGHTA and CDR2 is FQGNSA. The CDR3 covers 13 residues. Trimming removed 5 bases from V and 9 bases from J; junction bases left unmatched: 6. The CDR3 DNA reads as TGTGCCAGCAGCCGGGGACAGGGGATGGCCCAGTACTTC. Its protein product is CASSRGQGMAQYF. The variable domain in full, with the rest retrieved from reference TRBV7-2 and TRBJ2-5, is GAGVSQSPSNKVTEKGKDVELRCDPISGHTALYWYRQSLGQGLEFLIYFQGNSAPDKSGLPSDRFSAERTGGSVSTLTIQRTQQEDSAVYLCASSRGQGMAQYFGPGTRLLVL.

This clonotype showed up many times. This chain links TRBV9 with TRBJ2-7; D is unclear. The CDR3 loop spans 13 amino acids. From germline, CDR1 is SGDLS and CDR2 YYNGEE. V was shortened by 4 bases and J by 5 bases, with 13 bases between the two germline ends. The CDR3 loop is CASSFRQNDEQYF. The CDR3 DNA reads TGTGCCAGCAGCTTCAGACAAAACGACGAGCAGTACTTC.

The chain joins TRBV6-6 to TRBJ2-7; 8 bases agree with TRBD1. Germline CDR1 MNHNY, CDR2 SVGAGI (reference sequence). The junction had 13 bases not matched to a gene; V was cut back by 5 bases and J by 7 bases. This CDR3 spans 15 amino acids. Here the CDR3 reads CASSEMAGGFGEQYF. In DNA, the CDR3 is TGTGCCAGCAGTGAAATGGCAGGGGGCTTCGGGGAGCAGTACTTC.

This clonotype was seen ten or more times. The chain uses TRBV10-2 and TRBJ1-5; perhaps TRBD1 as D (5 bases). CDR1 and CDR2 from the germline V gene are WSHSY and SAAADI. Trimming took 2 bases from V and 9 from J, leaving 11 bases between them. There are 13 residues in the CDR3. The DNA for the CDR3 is TGCGCCAGCAGTGAGGGGGGGGTAAGGCCCCAGCATTTT. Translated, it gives CASSEGGVRPQHF.

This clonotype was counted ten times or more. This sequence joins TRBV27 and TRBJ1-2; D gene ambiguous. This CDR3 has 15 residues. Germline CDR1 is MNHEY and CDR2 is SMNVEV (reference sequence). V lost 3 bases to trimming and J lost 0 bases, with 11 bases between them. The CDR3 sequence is CASSFGRSTNYGYTF. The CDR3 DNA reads TGTGCCAGCAGTTTTGGACGGTCCACTAACTATGGCTACACCTTC.